Detailed here is one T cell receptor beta chain. As originally analysed: Reference gene primer amplification gave estimated nucleated cell counts. TCRdb's table, derived via immunoSEQ multiplex PCR, lists solely in-frame clones and lacks some. V and J calls and clone size are copied from that table; D and trimming were computed from the DNA. The repertoire holds about 300,000 clones, with 88% as singletons. Unmatched junction bases numbered 10, after V lost 7 bases and J lost 6 bases. Germline CDR1 MNHEY, CDR2 SVGAGI. The CDR3 runs 15 residues. This sample was taken from a study of blood T cell repertoires in COVID-19.

This clonotype was obtained from a woman aged 25 to 39 who had recovered from COVID-19. Sequencing was done on a sample of peripheral blood. The rearrangement links TRBV6-5 to TRBJ1-4, with 8 bases aligning to TRBD1. The CDR3 bases are TGTGCCAGCACCCTAGGGGGGACAGGAGATGAAAAACTGTTTTTT. Translating gives CASTLGGTGDEKLFF.